The 17 T cell receptor beta chains in this list originate from one sample, sequenced in a study of technical replicates of blood from a few donors. Profiled with immunoSEQ multiplex PCR; TCRdb holds only in-frame clones, not every one. Among fewer than 100,000 clones, roughly 90% were seen once, and the ten largest hold roughly 0.41%. Source material: T cells isolated from PBMCs. The receptors stem from a human donor in good health.

This chain links TRBV5-1 with TRBJ2-7; 11 bases match TRBD2. Gene TRBJ2-4 matches the end of the DNA better, so the J call may be wrong. CDR3 size: 14 residues. Germline values: CDR1 SGHRS, CDR2 YFSETQ. CDR3 DNA sequence: TGCGCCAGCAGCTTAAATAGCGGGAGGGCCATTCAGTACTTC. Translated: CASSLNSGRAIQYF.

The chain uses TRBV30 and TRBJ2-5; D gene ambiguous. The V and J ends lost 2 bases and 5 bases respectively, with 9 bases between them. Germline CDR1 is GTSNPN and CDR2 is SVGIG (reference sequence). This CDR3 has 12 amino acids. CDR3 residues: CAWSYSRETQYF. DNA for the CDR3: TGTGCCTGGAGTTATTCGAGGGAGACCCAGTACTTC.

The chain links TRBV14 to TRBJ2-2; D is ambiguous. V lost 0 bases and J 2 bases, leaving 4 bases between the germline ends. The V gene's germline CDR1 is SGHDN and CDR2 FVKESK. The CDR3 is made up of 14 amino acids. CDR3 loop: CASSQDHNTGELFF. The DNA of the CDR3 is TGTGCCAGCAGCCAAGATCATAACACCGGGGAGCTGTTTTTT.

This clone occurred once. At one boundary the junction diverges from the germline segment, which might be a read error. This chain links TRBV7-7 with TRBJ2-5; the match to TRBD2 covers 12 bases. CDR3 length equals 14 residues. CDR1 is SSHAT and CDR2 is FNYEAQ in the germline V gene (reference sequence). Here the CDR3 DNA reads TGTGCTAGCAGTCGACTAGCGGGAGACGCGACCCAGTACTTC. Amino acids: CASSRLAGDATQYF.

The chain links TRBV28 to TRBJ2-7; D is unresolved. Germline V lookup: CDR1 MDHEN, CDR2 SYDVKM. With 2 bases removed from V and 3 bases from J, the gap between germline ends came to 11 bases. This CDR3 comprises 14 residues. The CDR3 region has the DNA TGTGCCAGCAGTTTAGGCAGGCTGTACTACGAGCAGTACTTC. The encoded protein is CASSLGRLYYEQYF.

The chain uses TRBV6-5 and TRBJ2-2; D remains ambiguous. The CDR3 is 15 amino acids. V lost 2 bases, J lost 0 bases, and 7 bases lay in between. Germline V gene sequence: CDR1 MNHEY, CDR2 SVGAGI. The CDR3 DNA follows: TGTGCCAGCAGTTACCAGAGGACGAACACCGGGGAGCTGTTTTTT. Its translation: CASSYQRTNTGELFF.

The chain uses TRBV28 and TRBJ2-2; TRBD2 might be the D (6 bases). Trimming removed 4 bases at V and 4 bases at J, with 13 bases between. CDR1 and CDR2 (germline): MDHEN, SYDVKM. The CDR3 has 15 residues. CDR3: CASSSTSQGTGELFF. The CDR3 nucleotides are TGTGCCAGCAGTTCGACTAGTCAGGGCACCGGGGAGCTGTTTTTT.

The genes are TRBV6-5 and TRBJ2-5, with 9 bases fitting TRBD1. V lost 6 bases and J lost 5; bases outside the gene matches: 10. From germline, CDR1 is MNHEY and CDR2 SVGAGI. This CDR3 is 15 amino acids long. CDR3 region: CASSLTGGARETQYF. DNA of the CDR3: TGTGCCAGCAGCTTGACAGGGGGGGCTCGGGAGACCCAGTACTTC.

The V gene is TRBV10-2, the J gene TRBJ2-5, with TRBD2 identical over 9 bases. CDR3 length: 15 amino acids. Trimming removed 6 bases from V and 5 bases from J; junction bases left unmatched: 10. Germline V gene data show CDR1 as WSHSY and CDR2 as SAAADI. The DNA for the CDR3 is TGCGCCAGCAGACCGATAGCGGGAGCTGGGGAGACCCAGTACTTC. Translating it yields CASRPIAGAGETQYF.

The DNA for the CDR3 is TGCGCCAGCAGCCAAGAAACAGGGGCTAATGAAAAACTGTTTTTT. It is translated as CASSQETGANEKLFF. The V call is TRBV4-3, the J call TRBJ1-4; 7 bases align to TRBD1. Germline V gene data show CDR1 as LGHNA and CDR2 as YSLEER. The CDR3 consists of 15 residues. V gave up 0 bases and J gave up 3 bases; unmatched junction bases: 1.

The chain carries TRBV27 and TRBJ2-7; D possibly corresponds to TRBD2 (6 bases). The V end was cut by 2 bases, the J end by 0 bases, with 8 bases between. Germline V gene data show CDR1 as MNHEY and CDR2 as SMNVEV (reference sequence). The CDR3 runs 14 residues. CDR3 sequence reads: CASSLGGPSYEQYF. The DNA of the CDR3 is TGTGCCAGCAGTTTAGGAGGGCCCTCCTACGAGCAGTACTTC.

V and J are TRBV5-1 and TRBJ1-2; 8 bases line up with TRBD1. Germline V CDR1 and CDR2: SGHRS, YFSETQ. The CDR3 spans 15 residues. V was clipped by 1 base and J by 7 bases; unmatched bases: 9. The DNA for the CDR3 is TGCGCCAGCAGCTTGTCACAGGGGGTAATCAGTGGCTACACCTTC. Translated: CASSLSQGVISGYTF.

In its sample, this clone was seen once. The chain combines TRBV10-2 with TRBJ2-7; D is perhaps TRBD2 (6 bases). Germline V gene lookup returns CDR1 WSHSY and CDR2 SAAADI. Trimming took 8 bases from V and 5 from J, leaving 19 bases between them. CDR3 length: 14 residues. Here the CDR3 DNA reads TGCGCCAGCCGTTTCACCGGGGGAGACCACGAGCAGTACTTC. It is translated as CASRFTGGDHEQYF.

This sequence joins TRBV7-2 and TRBJ2-1; 11 bases are shared with TRBD1. Trimming took 8 bases from V and 8 from J; bases not matched to a gene: 14. The CDR3 has 16 amino acids. Germline assignment: CDR1 SGHTA and CDR2 FQGNSA. The CDR3 region is CASENPPGQGVYEQFF. CDR3 coding DNA: TGTGCCAGCGAGAATCCCCCGGGACAGGGGGTTTATGAGCAGTTCTTC. The complete variable domain, with remaining parts taken from reference TRBV7-2 and TRBJ2-1, reads GAGVSQSPSNKVTEKGKDVELRCDPISGHTALYWYRQSLGQGLEFLIYFQGNSAPDKSGLPSDRFSAERTGGSVSTLTIQRTQQEDSAVYLCASENPPGQGVYEQFFGPGTRLTVL.

This sequence joins TRBV30 and TRBJ2-7, with no clear D. CDR1 and CDR2 (germline): GTSNPN, SVGIG (reference sequence). V lost 5 bases, J lost 5 bases, and 13 bases lay in between. The CDR3 runs to 12 residues. The CDR3 here is CAWSVRPHEQYF. Here the CDR3 DNA reads TGTGCCTGGTCGGTCAGGCCTCACGAGCAGTACTTC.

This clone is a singleton in its sample. The CDR3 coding sequence is TGTGCCAGCAGTGAGGACAGGGGGTCTGCCAAGCAGTACTTC. It codes for CASSEDRGSAKQYF. The V call is TRBV6-1, the J call TRBJ2-7; the match to TRBD1 covers 10 bases. J gave up 8 bases and V 3 bases, and 7 bases lay outside the gene matches. The germline V gene has CDR1 MNHNS and CDR2 SASEGT. This CDR3 is built from 14 residues.

CDR3 loop: CASSLAREIDEQYF. As DNA, the CDR3 is TGTGCCAGCAGCTTAGCTCGGGAGATAGACGAGCAGTACTTC. V and J are TRBV7-2 and TRBJ2-7; a possible D gene is TRBD2 (6 bases). The CDR3 consists of 14 residues. Germline V lookup: CDR1 SGHTA, CDR2 FQGNSA. V was clipped by 0 bases and J by 5 bases, with 11 bases between them.